Listed here are 32 T cell receptor beta chains from one sample, sequenced in a study of blood T cell repertoires in COVID-19. The method was immunoSEQ multiplex PCR; TCRdb's version includes in-frame clones alone and lacks a portion of them. The sample has a few hundred thousand clones; roughly 90% are singletons. The sequencing input was PBMCs or T cells enriched from blood (not recorded which). These receptors were obtained from a middle-aged woman who had been exposed to COVID-19.

The chain carries TRBV27 and TRBJ1-1; a weak D match, TRBD1 (5 bases). Germline lookup yields CDR1 MNHEY and CDR2 SMNVEV (reference sequence). The CDR3 is made up of 15 amino acids. Trimming took off 2 bases at V and 5 bases at J, with 15 bases between the two ends. The CDR3 coding sequence is TGTGCCAGCAGTTTAATCGGGGGAGGGTTGACTGAAGCTTTCTTT. Translating it yields CASSLIGGGLTEAFF.

This clone was recorded only once. This sequence joins TRBV7-2 and TRBJ1-1; TRBD1 aligns across 7 bases. This CDR3 contains 13 residues. Trimming removed 5 bases from V and 4 bases from J; junction bases left unmatched: 4. The germline gives CDR1 SGHTA, CDR2 FQGNSA. This chain's CDR3 is CASSTQGTTEAFF. The CDR3 region has the DNA TGTGCCAGCAGCACACAGGGGACCACTGAAGCTTTCTTT.

The V and J genes are TRBV5-5 and TRBJ1-1; 10 bases map to TRBD1. The germline gives CDR1 SGHKS, CDR2 YYEKEE (reference sequence). Germline trimming cut 4 bases from V and 5 bases from J; bases unmatched to any gene: 11. The CDR3 contains 16 residues. CDR3 region: CASSPDRGRFGTEAFF. The CDR3, as DNA: TGTGCCAGCAGCCCCGACAGGGGGCGATTTGGGACTGAAGCTTTCTTT.

The chain employs TRBV11-2 and TRBJ1-2; D is uncertain. This CDR3 comprises 15 residues. Trimming took 5 bases from V and 0 from J, leaving 13 bases between them. Germline V CDR1 and CDR2: SGHAT, FQNNGV. The CDR3 DNA sequence: TGTGCCAGCAGCCTAAATGGGCAGGCTAACTATGGCTACACCTTC. Its translation is CASSLNGQANYGYTF.

The chain has TRBV7-8 and TRBJ1-3; 9 nucleotides match TRBD1. The CDR3 consists of 15 residues. Germline lookup yields CDR1 SGHVS and CDR2 FQNEAQ. The V gene end was trimmed by 7 bases and the J gene end by 4 bases; junction bases not matched to a gene: 8. The chain's CDR3 is CASNRRDRGGNTIYF. In DNA form, the CDR3 reads TGTGCCAGCAACCGAAGAGACAGGGGGGGAAACACCATATATTTT.

The chain carries TRBV10-3 and TRBJ1-5; D remains unclear. V was pared by 2 bases and J by 4 bases, with 3 bases between. Germline V gene sequence: CDR1 ENHRY, CDR2 SYGVKD. The CDR3 is made up of 12 amino acids. CDR3 in amino acids: CAISEPNQPQHF. In DNA, the CDR3 is TGTGCCATCAGTGAGCCTAATCAGCCCCAGCATTTT.

This chain uses TRBV27 with TRBJ1-5; 7 positions agree with TRBD1. The CDR3 loop spans 15 amino acids. In germline, CDR1 is MNHEY, CDR2 SMNVEV (reference sequence). With V trimmed by 3 bases and J by 1 base, 3 bases remained unmatched. The DNA for the CDR3 is TGTGCCAGCAGTTTCAGGGGGGCGAGCAATCAGCCCCAGCATTTT. Its translation is CASSFRGASNQPQHF.

The rearrangement links TRBV12-5 to TRBJ1-1; D is unclear. CDR3 length: 17 residues. The ends were cut back, 1 base at V and 4 bases at J, with 19 bases in the middle. The germline gives CDR1 LGHNT, CDR2 FRNRAP. CDR3 coding DNA: TGTGCTAGTGGTTTGGGCCGACCCACCGGGGAAGGCACTGAAGCTTTCTTT. Its protein product is CASGLGRPTGEGTEAFF.

The chain combines TRBV19 with TRBJ1-3; D is possibly TRBD1 (5 bases). Germline CDR1 is LNHDA and CDR2 is SQIVND (reference sequence). V was cut by 6 bases and J by 0 bases, with 9 bases left in between. This CDR3 region has 14 residues. This chain's CDR3 is CASRGQNSGNTIYF. The CDR3 DNA follows: TGTGCCAGTAGAGGACAAAACTCTGGAAACACCATATATTTT. The entire variable domain, with the rest obtained from reference TRBV19 and TRBJ1-3, is as follows: DGGITQSPKYLFRKEGQNVTLSCEQNLNHDAMYWYRQDPGQGLRLIYYSQIVNDFQKGDIAEGYSVSREKKESFPLTVTSAQKNPTAFYLCASRGQNSGNTIYFGEGSWLTVV.

This clone was found a few times. The chain links TRBV3-1 (or the pseudogene TRBV3-2) to TRBJ1-5, with no clear D. V dropped 1 base and J dropped 0 bases, with 10 bases sitting between them. The CDR3 loop spans 16 amino acids. Per the germline V gene, CDR1 is LGHDT and CDR2 is YNNKEL (reference sequence). The CDR3 region is CASSQAGGYSNQPQHF. CDR3 DNA: TGTGCCAGCAGCCAAGCAGGCGGGTATAGCAATCAGCCCCAGCATTTT.

In the case of this clone: Other DNA sequences from this sample encode an identical CDR3 as well. The chain recombines TRBV29-1 with TRBJ1-1, with D unclear. The V gene lost 4 bases and the J gene lost 5 bases, with 11 bases spanning the gap. Looked up from germline, CDR1 is SQVTM and CDR2 is ANQGSEA. The CDR3 runs to 12 residues. CDR3 protein: CSVGTGRTEAFF. CDR3 sequence (DNA): TGCAGCGTTGGTACGGGGAGGACTGAAGCTTTCTTT. Looking up the rest from reference TRBV29-1 and TRBJ1-1 gives the full variable domain: SAVISQKPSRDICQRGTSLTIQCQVDSQVTMMFWYRQQPGQSLTLIATANQGSEATYESGFVIDKFPISRPNLTFSTLTVSNMSPEDSSIYLCSVGTGRTEAFFGQGTRLTVV.

The chain carries TRBV2 and TRBJ1-2; D is uncertain. The CDR3 totals 11 residues. From germline, CDR1 is SNHLY and CDR2 FYNNEI. V shed 8 bases and J shed 5 bases, with 9 bases lying between them. The CDR3 nucleotides are TGTGCCAGCCGAGTCAATTATGGCTACACCTTC. Translated, it gives CASRVNYGYTF.

The rearrangement links TRBV5-1 to TRBJ2-3, with 11 bases matching TRBD1. The germline V gene encodes CDR1 SGHRS and CDR2 YFSETQ. The CDR3 covers 14 residues. V lost 2 bases to trimming and J lost 6 bases; unmatched junction nucleotides: 2. The CDR3 sequence: CASSFGQGADTQYF. The CDR3, as DNA: TGCGCCAGCAGCTTTGGACAGGGGGCCGATACGCAGTATTTT.

Remarks on this clone: Within the sample, other DNA sequences also encode this same CDR3. V and J are TRBV12-3 or TRBV12-4 and TRBJ1-2; unclear D gene. V lost 3 bases to trimming and J lost 4 bases, with 6 bases between them. CDR3 size: 12 residues. CDR3 region: CASSFPGYGYTF. CDR3 nucleotide sequence: TGTGCCAGCAGTTTCCCCGGCTATGGCTACACCTTC.

The rearrangement uses TRBV5-4 and TRBJ2-5; D may be TRBD2 (5 bases). Between the trimmed V and J ends, which lost 4 bases and 5 bases, there was a span of 12 bases. This CDR3 comprises 13 residues. Germline CDR1 SGHNT, CDR2 YYREEE (reference sequence). In DNA form, the CDR3 reads TGTGCCAGCAGCCCCCAGTCGGGGGAGACCCAGTACTTC. Translation gives CASSPQSGETQYF.

This rearrangement joins TRBV19 to TRBJ2-1; 9 bases are a match to TRBD1. The V gene end was trimmed by 10 bases and the J gene end by 7 bases; junction bases not matched to a gene: 11. This CDR3 has 14 amino acids. Per germline, CDR1 LNHDA and CDR2 SQIVND (reference sequence). In DNA form, the CDR3 reads TGTGCCACCCGGACCGGGACAGGGCATAATGAGCAGTTCTTC. It specifies CATRTGTGHNEQFF.

V gene TRBV30 combines with J gene TRBJ2-3, with 8 bases that match TRBD2. Germline CDR1 is GTSNPN and CDR2 is SVGIG (reference sequence). This CDR3 is built from 16 residues. The V gene end was trimmed by 0 bases and the J gene end by 4 bases; junction bases not matched to a gene: 9. CDR3 sequence: CAWSVRGAGVSDTQYF. The CDR3 DNA reads as TGTGCCTGGAGTGTACGAGGAGCGGGGGTTTCAGATACGCAGTATTTT.

The V gene is TRBV6-5, the J gene TRBJ1-5; TRBD1 matches at 10 bases. V shed 5 bases, J shed 7 bases, and the junction held 8 bases outside the gene matches. The CDR3 is made up of 15 amino acids. The germline gives CDR1 MNHEY, CDR2 SVGAGI. The DNA for the CDR3 is TGTGCCAGCAGTACCGCGACAGGGGGCTGGCAGCCCCAGCATTTT. It encodes CASSTATGGWQPQHF.

The CDR3, as DNA: TGTGCCAGCAGCTTTGAGGGAGGAATGGGGTACACTGAAGCTTTCTTT. This codes for CASSFEGGMGYTEAFF. The rearrangement uses TRBV12-1 and TRBJ1-1. TRBV12-1 corresponds to a pseudogene. The CDR3 sequence is 16 residues long.

This chain connects TRBV2 to TRBJ1-3; 8 bases are shared with TRBD1. Germline V gene data show CDR1 as SNHLY and CDR2 as FYNNEI. V lost 5 bases and J lost 2; bases outside the gene matches: 5. CDR3 length: 15 amino acids. The CDR3 loop is CASSWTGSPGNTIYF. DNA of the CDR3: TGTGCCAGCAGTTGGACAGGGAGTCCTGGAAACACCATATATTTT.

The V call is TRBV6-5, the J call TRBJ1-1; D call uncertain. Germline V CDR1 and CDR2: MNHEY, SVGAGI. This CDR3 has 15 amino acids. V shed 2 bases and J shed 1 base, with 11 bases lying between them. The CDR3 sequence is CASSYSGGQNTEAFF. The CDR3 DNA sequence: TGTGCCAGCAGTTACAGTGGAGGCCAGAACACTGAAGCTTTCTTT.

The chain is built from TRBV15 and TRBJ1-1; tentatively, D is TRBD1 (6 bases). The CDR3 runs 15 residues. V shed 0 bases and J shed 3 bases, with 11 bases lying between them. CDR1 and CDR2 from the germline V gene are LNHNV and YYDKDF (reference sequence). CDR3 sequence reads: CATSRDLTGYTEAFF. For the CDR3, the DNA is TGTGCCACCAGCAGAGATTTGACAGGTTACACTGAAGCTTTCTTT.

This chain uses TRBV12-5 with TRBJ1-1; 7 bases are shared with TRBD1. The germline V gene has CDR1 LGHNT and CDR2 FRNRAP. The J segment lost 0 bases and the V segment lost 3 bases, leaving 4 bases of the junction unmatched. The CDR3 runs to 15 residues. The CDR3 DNA reads TGTGCTAGTGGTTTACCCGGGACAGTGAACACTGAAGCTTTCTTT. The encoded protein is CASGLPGTVNTEAFF.

CDR3 region: CASSLVAGGSTDTQYF. The CDR3, as DNA: TGTGCCAGCAGCCTAGTAGCGGGAGGGAGCACAGATACGCAGTATTTT. The chain recombines TRBV7-3 with TRBJ2-3, with 11 bases lining up with TRBD2. The J segment lost 0 bases and the V segment lost 5 bases, leaving 4 bases of the junction unmatched. CDR1 SGHTA and CDR2 FQGTGA come from the germline V gene. The CDR3 has 16 amino acids.

This chain joins TRBV7-6 and TRBJ1-2; D ambiguous. The CDR3 consists of 15 residues. Germline CDR1 SGHVS, CDR2 FNYEAQ. V gave up 5 bases and J gave up 0 bases, with 13 bases separating them. CDR3 sequence (DNA): TGTGCCAGCAGCCCCGGCCGGGGAGCTAACTATGGCTACACCTTC. Residues: CASSPGRGANYGYTF.

In its sample, this clone was seen once. This chain uses TRBV29-1 with TRBJ1-1; D is unresolved. Trimming took off 6 bases at V and 10 bases at J, with 15 bases between the two ends. The CDR3 totals 11 residues. Germline V gives CDR1 SQVTM, CDR2 ANQGSEA. The CDR3 here is CSVAPSQRAFF. For the CDR3, the DNA is TGCAGCGTGGCCCCTTCTCAACGAGCTTTCTTT.

The chain employs TRBV18 and TRBJ1-2, with 9 positions matching TRBD1. The CDR3 is made up of 14 amino acids. The germline V gene has CDR1 KGHSH and CDR2 LQKENI. Trimming took 6 bases from V and 7 from J; bases not matched to a gene: 9. The CDR3 DNA sequence: TGTGCCAGCTCGCAGGGGACAGGGATCCTTGGCTACACCTTC. It translates to CASSQGTGILGYTF.

Regarding this clone: One end of the junction varies from germline; a read error may be responsible. The gene calls are TRBV13 and TRBJ2-5, with 10 bases aligning to TRBD1. The CDR3 totals 14 residues. Germline V gene sequence: CDR1 PRHDT, CDR2 FYEKMQ (reference sequence). CDR3 in DNA: TGTGCCAGCAGTTTAGACAGGGGGCTACAGACCCAGTACTTC. This encodes CASSLDRGLQTQYF.

This rearrangement joins TRBV19 to TRBJ1-1; TRBD1 is a possible D gene (6 bases). V was pared by 4 bases and J by 4 bases, with 22 bases between. This CDR3 has 17 residues. The germline gives CDR1 LNHDA, CDR2 SQIVND (reference sequence). CDR3 DNA: TGTGCCAGTAGTAAGGGGGAGTCGCGCTCCAGACTCACTGAAGCTTTCTTT. As protein: CASSKGESRSRLTEAFF.

Only one count was recorded for this clone. The chain uses TRBV3-1 (or the pseudogene TRBV3-2) and TRBJ1-6; possibly TRBD1 for D (6 bases). The CDR3 contains 15 residues. Trimming stripped 5 bases from V and 10 bases from J, with 18 bases between. Germline CDR1 and CDR2: LGHDT and YNNKEL (reference sequence). CDR3 amino acids: CASSTRSGQGSPLHF. DNA of the CDR3: TGTGCCAGCAGCACCAGGTCGGGACAAGGCTCACCCCTCCACTTT.

This chain uses TRBV4-3 with TRBJ1-2; D possibly corresponds to TRBD1 (5 bases). Trimming left V 0 bases short and J 6 bases short, with 14 bases between. From germline, CDR1 is LGHNA and CDR2 YSLEER. This CDR3 region has 15 residues. This CDR3 is CASSQDEGARNGYTF. The CDR3 DNA follows: TGCGCCAGCAGCCAAGATGAAGGGGCTAGAAATGGCTACACCTTC.

The V call is TRBV2, the J call TRBJ2-7; the D gene is possibly TRBD2 (7 bases). V was pared by 10 bases and J by 0 bases, with 16 bases between. The germline V gene has CDR1 SNHLY and CDR2 FYNNEI. The CDR3 contains 14 residues. The CDR3 here is CATLGAGASYEQYF. As DNA, the CDR3 is TGTGCCACCCTGGGGGCGGGGGCCTCCTACGAGCAGTACTTC.